This entry is about one TCR beta chain. Its antigen remains unidentified. CDR3 size: 16 residues. The V gene's germline CDR1 is MNHNS and CDR2 SASEGT. V was trimmed by 8 bases and J by 4 bases, leaving 18 bases between them. This entry belongs to a study of tumor and adjacent non-tumor tissue in lung cancer. Study context: Some 4.2 million productive TCRbeta reads were obtained per sample on average.

A modified ARM-PCR protocol with three rounds of nested PCR amplified TCRbeta. TCRdb re-called the multiplex PCR reads with MiXCR, one entry per CDR3 protein. The data contain around 210,000 distinct CDR3 sequences, 71% of them singletons. Overall study findings and caveats: TCR diversity was significantly greater in tumor than normal lung tissue. Shorter survival was associated with higher TCR diversity in tumors. Tumor repertoires had a smaller top 100 clone share than normal lung.

This sample's RNA came from whole unsorted tissue. This clonotype was obtained from a man aged 60 to 69 with non-small cell lung cancer. V gene TRBV6-1 combines with J gene TRBJ2-6; D perhaps matches TRBD2 (6 bases). Sample: lung tumor tissue. As DNA, the CDR3 is TGTGCCAGCGGACGGGACTTTCGGGCCGGGGCCAACGTCCTGACTTTC. Encoded protein: CASGRDFRAGANVLTF.